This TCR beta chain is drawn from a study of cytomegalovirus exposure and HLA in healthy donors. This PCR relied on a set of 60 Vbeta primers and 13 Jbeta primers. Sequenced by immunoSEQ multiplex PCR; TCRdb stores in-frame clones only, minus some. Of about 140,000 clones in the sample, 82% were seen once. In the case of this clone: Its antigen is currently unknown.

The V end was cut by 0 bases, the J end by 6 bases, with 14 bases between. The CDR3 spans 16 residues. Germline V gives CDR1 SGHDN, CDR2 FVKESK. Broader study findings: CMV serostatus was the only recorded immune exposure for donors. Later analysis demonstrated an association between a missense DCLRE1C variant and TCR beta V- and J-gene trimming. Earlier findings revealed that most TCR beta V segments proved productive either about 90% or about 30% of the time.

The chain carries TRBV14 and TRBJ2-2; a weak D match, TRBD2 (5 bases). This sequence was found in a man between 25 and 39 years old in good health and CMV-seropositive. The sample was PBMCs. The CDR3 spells CASSQDAPRRSGELFF. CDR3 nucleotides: TGTGCCAGCAGCCAAGACGCCCCCCGGAGGTCCGGGGAGCTGTTTTTT.